This entry describes one T cell receptor beta chain. The antigen remains unidentified. The data belong to a study of post-analysis software for immune sequencing data. Study-level results: With TRBV5-6, TRBV5-1 and TRBV20-1 included, roughly five TRBV segments were more frequent in patients than in controls.

TCR beta cDNA libraries had unique molecular identifiers. TCRdb reprocessed the PCR reads via MiXCR and lists one record per CDR3 protein. The repertoire has about 460,000 distinct CDR3 sequences, around 40% of them found once; the top ten carry around 10%. Germline V gene data show CDR1 as SGHDN and CDR2 as FVKESK. CDR3 length: 14 residues. The source is a girl between 5 and 17 years old with multiple sclerosis. Sequencing was performed on blood. The chain links TRBV14 to TRBJ2-5; D may be TRBD2 (6 bases). The J call may be incorrect, as the DNA end agrees better with TRBJ2-7. CDR3 DNA sequence: TGTGCCAGCAGCCCTCTTCTTCGGGAGAACGAGCAGTACTTC. Its protein product is CASSPLLRENEQYF.